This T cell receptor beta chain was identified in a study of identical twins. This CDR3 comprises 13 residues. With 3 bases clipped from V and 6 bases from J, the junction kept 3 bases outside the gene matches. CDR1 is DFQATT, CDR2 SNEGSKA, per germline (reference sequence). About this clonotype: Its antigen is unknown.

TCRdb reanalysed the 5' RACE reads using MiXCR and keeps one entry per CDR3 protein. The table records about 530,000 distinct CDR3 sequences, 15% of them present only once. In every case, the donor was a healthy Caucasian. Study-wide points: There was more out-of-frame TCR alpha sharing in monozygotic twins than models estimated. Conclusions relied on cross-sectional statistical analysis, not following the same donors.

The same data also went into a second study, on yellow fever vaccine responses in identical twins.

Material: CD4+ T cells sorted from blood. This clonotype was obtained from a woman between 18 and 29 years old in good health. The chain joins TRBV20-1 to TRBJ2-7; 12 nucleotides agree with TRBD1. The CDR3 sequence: CSARGQGASEQYV. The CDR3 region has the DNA TGCAGTGCTAGGGGACAGGGGGCGAGCGAGCAGTACGTC.